A selection of T cell receptor beta chains follows, all from one sample in a study of cytotoxic CD8 clonotypes in ibrutinib-treated CLL. TCRdb's copy holds only in-frame clones and misses some; the assay was immunoSEQ multiplex PCR. Altogether around 70,000 clones are present, more than 60% being singletons, with the ten largest covering around 5.8%. Source: PBMCs, taken after 12 months of ibrutinib treatment. The origin of the receptors is a human donor with chronic lymphocytic leukemia. The CDR3 runs from the conserved cysteine through the conserved F or W. The D gene is left open where the match is weak. The size entry is marked missing in some rows and otherwise reads once, few, many or a size class.

v_call	d_call	clone_size	j_call	cdr3_nt	cdr3_aa
TRBV7-2	NA	NA	TRBJ2-5	TGTGCCAGCAGCCTACAAGGGGAGACCCAGTACTTC	CASSLQGETQYF
TRBV9	NA	NA	TRBJ2-2	TGTGCCAGCAGCGTAGTGGCCGGGGCGGGCACCGGGGAGCTGTTTTTT	CASSVVAGAGTGELFF
TRBV9	NA	once	TRBJ2-3	TGTGCCAGCAGCGTAGGGCAGAACACAGATACGCAGTATTTT	CASSVGQNTDTQYF
TRBV30	NA	few	TRBJ1-6	TGTGCCTGGATGGTGGGGAATTCACCCCTCCACTTT	CAWMVGNSPLHF
TRBV5-1	NA	NA	TRBJ1-3	TGCGCCAGCAGCTTGTTCTCAGGAGAGGCCATATATTTT	CASSLFSGEAIYF
TRBV7-2	TRBD1	NA	TRBJ1-1	TGTGCCAGCAGCCCAGACGGACAGGGGAACACTGAAGCTTTCTTT	CASSPDGQGNTEAFF
TRBV18	NA	NA	TRBJ1-1	TGTGCCAGCTCACCAGATTTGTCTGGAGGGAAAGATCAAGCTTTCTTT	CASSPDLSGGKDQAFF
TRBV7-6	NA	NA	TRBJ2-5	TGTGCCAGCAGCTTTTTACAGGACGATCGGGGGACCCAGTACTTC	CASSFLQDDRGTQYF
TRBV30	NA	NA	TRBJ2-7	TGTGCCTGGAAGTCGAGCTCCTACGAGCAGTACTTC	CAWKSSSYEQYF
TRBV2	TRBD2	NA	TRBJ2-7	TGTGCCAGCAGTGGATGGGGCGGGAGCTCCTACGAGCAGTACTTC	CASSGWGGSSYEQYF
TRBV27	NA	NA	TRBJ1-4	TGTGCCAGCAGTTCGGTCCTAGATGGAAAACTGTTTTTT	CASSSVLDGKLFF
TRBV18	NA	NA	TRBJ1-5	TGTGCCAGCTCACCAGAGAACAATCAGCCCCAGCATTTT	CASSPENNQPQHF
TRBV27	TRBD2	NA	TRBJ2-3	TGTGCCAGCAGATCTAGCGGGGGAGGAGATACGCAGTATTTT	CASRSSGGGDTQYF
TRBV6-5	TRBD2	NA	TRBJ2-1	TGTGCCAGCAGTTTGAGCGGGGGTCGGCCTGAGCAGTTCTTC	CASSLSGGRPEQFF
TRBV5-6	NA	NA	TRBJ2-3	TGTGCCAGCAGCCTACCCGTGAACACAGATACGCAGTATTTT	CASSLPVNTDTQYF
TRBV4-2	TRBD1	few	TRBJ1-3	TGTGCCAGCCAGGGGGCTTTAAGGGACACCATATATTTT	CASQGALRDTIYF
TRBV6-6	NA	NA	TRBJ1-3	TGTGCCAGCAGAACTCACCAGGACTCTGGAAACACCATATATTTT	CASRTHQDSGNTIYF
TRBV25-1	NA	NA	TRBJ2-1	TGTGCCAGCACTGGGGGCTACAATGAGCAGTTCTTC	CASTGGYNEQFF
TRBV5-6	NA	few	TRBJ1-2	TGTGCCAGCAGCTCTTACAGCGGCGTCCTAAACTATGGCTACACCTTC	CASSSYSGVLNYGYTF
TRBV2	NA	NA	TRBJ2-4	TGTGCCAGCAGGAACCCCGCCGGGACAATCAACATTCAGTACTTC	CASRNPAGTINIQYF
TRBV9	NA	once	TRBJ1-1	TGTGCCAGCAGCGTATCGGGGGGGATGAACACTGAAGCTTTCTTT	CASSVSGGMNTEAFF
TRBV10-1	TRBD1	few	TRBJ2-1	TGCGCCAGCGGAGACAGGGCAAGGAATGAGCAGTTCTTC	CASGDRARNEQFF
TRBV6-5	NA	NA	TRBJ2-7	TGTGCCAGCAGTTACGCCGGGAGATCGGACGAGCAGTACTTC	CASSYAGRSDEQYF
TRBV6-5	NA	NA	TRBJ1-1	TGTGCCAGCTCTCAGGGGAACACTGAAGCTTTCTTT	CASSQGNTEAFF
TRBV6-5	NA	NA	TRBJ2-2	TGTGCCAGCAGTTTTTTCCCCGGGGAGCTGTTTTTT	CASSFFPGELFF
TRBV28	NA	NA	TRBJ2-7	TGTGCCACCGGGGGCTACGAGCAGTACTTC	CATGGYEQYF
TRBV7-9	NA	NA	TRBJ1-3	TGTGAGGGACACCCTGGAGGGGCTGGAAACACCATATATTTT	CEGHPGGAGNTIYF
TRBV30	TRBD1	NA	TRBJ1-2	TGTGCCTGGAGGGGACAGGGGGCGAACTATGGCTACACCTTC	CAWRGQGANYGYTF
TRBV5-4	TRBD1	NA	TRBJ2-5	TGTGCCAGCAGCGGGGGACAGGGAAGGGAGACCCAGTACTTC	CASSGGQGRETQYF
TRBV5-6	NA	few	TRBJ1-1	TGTGCCAGCAGCCTGCCTGCATCCCCTGAAGCTTTCTTT	CASSLPASPEAFF
TRBV7-2	TRBD1	NA	TRBJ1-2	TGTGCCAGCACAAAAGACAGGGGTGGAAACTATGGCTACACCTTC	CASTKDRGGNYGYTF
TRBV4-3	NA	NA	TRBJ2-5	TGCGCCAGCAGCCAAGATTGGGGGAGTGCGCTTCAACGAGAGACCCAGTACTTC	CASSQDWGSALQRETQYF
TRBV7-8	NA	NA	TRBJ1-1	TGTGCCAGCAGCTTAGTGGAGAACACTGAAGCTTTCTTT	CASSLVENTEAFF
TRBV9	NA	few	TRBJ2-3	TGTGCCAGCAGCCTTAGAGGTACGCAGTATTTT	CASSLRGTQYF
TRBV27	NA	NA	TRBJ1-6	TGTGCCAGCAGTTTTGTGGGAGCGGCACCCCTCCACTTT	CASSFVGAAPLHF
TRBV7-6	NA	NA	TRBJ1-2	TGTGCCAGCAGCTTGAGTTCAGGCTATGGCTACACCTTC	CASSLSSGYGYTF